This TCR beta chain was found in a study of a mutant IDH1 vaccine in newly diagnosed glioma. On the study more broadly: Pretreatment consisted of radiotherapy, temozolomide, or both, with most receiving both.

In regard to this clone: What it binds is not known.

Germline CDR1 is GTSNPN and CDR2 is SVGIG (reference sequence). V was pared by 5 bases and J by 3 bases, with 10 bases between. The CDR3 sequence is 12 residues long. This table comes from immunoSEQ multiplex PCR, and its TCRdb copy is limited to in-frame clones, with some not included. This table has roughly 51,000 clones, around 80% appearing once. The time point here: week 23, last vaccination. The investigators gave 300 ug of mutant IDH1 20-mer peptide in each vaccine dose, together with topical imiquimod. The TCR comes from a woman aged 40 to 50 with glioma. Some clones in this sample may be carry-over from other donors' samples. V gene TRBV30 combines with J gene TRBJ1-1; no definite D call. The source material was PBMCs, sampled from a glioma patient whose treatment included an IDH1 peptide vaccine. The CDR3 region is CAWGRDDTEAFF. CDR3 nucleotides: TGTGCCTGGGGGAGGGATGACACTGAAGCTTTCTTT.